These 10 T cell receptor beta chains share one sample of origin, sequenced in a study of long-term antiretroviral therapy in people with HIV. With survey level as its setting, the immunoSEQ assay was v3.0. Assay: immunoSEQ multiplex PCR; the TCRdb copy retains only in-frame clones and omits some. The sample contains around 35,000 clones, 95% to 96% of which appear only once. Sequenced material: unsorted PBMCs, taken around 6.6 years after starting antiretroviral therapy. The receptors were sampled from a man aged 25-40 years with HIV.

This clone is a singleton in its sample. The V call is TRBV29-1, the J call TRBJ1-1, with 7 bases fitting TRBD1. The J segment lost 7 bases and the V segment lost 7 bases, leaving 21 bases of the junction unmatched. There are 16 residues in the CDR3. Germline V CDR1 and CDR2: SQVTM, ANQGSEA. The CDR3 is CSALQNTGVRVGEAFF. The CDR3 DNA reads as TGCAGCGCACTTCAAAATACAGGGGTTAGGGTGGGTGAAGCTTTCTTT.

The V call is TRBV4-2, the J call TRBJ2-1, with TRBD1 matching over 9 bases. CDR3 length: 15 amino acids. The V gene end was trimmed by 5 bases and the J gene end by 8 bases; junction bases not matched to a gene: 10. Germline CDR1 reads LGHNA; CDR2 reads YNFKEQ. CDR3 protein: CASSVGPDRGDEQFF. For the CDR3, the DNA is TGTGCCAGCAGCGTCGGGCCGGACAGGGGCGATGAGCAGTTCTTC.

CDR3 in amino acids: CASSRDRRVRSYNEQFF. CDR3 nucleotides: TGCGCCAGCAGCCGGGATAGAAGGGTAAGGTCCTACAATGAGCAGTTCTTC. This sequence joins TRBV4-3 and TRBJ2-1; D remains unclear. This CDR3 contains 17 residues. Germline V gene data show CDR1 as LGHNA and CDR2 as YSLEER. V was shortened by 4 bases and J by 1 base, with 17 bases between the two germline ends.

The CDR3 DNA reads as TGTGCCAGCAGCTACGGGGAAAGAGGTCGGGGTCAGCCCCAGCATTTT. This sequence encodes CASSYGERGRGQPQHF. The V call is TRBV7-9, the J call TRBJ1-5; D call uncertain. V gave up 4 bases and J gave up 6 bases, with 19 bases separating them. CDR3 length: 16 residues. CDR1 is SEHNR, CDR2 FQNEAQ, per germline (reference sequence).

The chain employs TRBV5-1 and TRBJ2-7; D remains ambiguous. This CDR3 is 12 amino acids long. From germline, CDR1 is SGHRS and CDR2 YFSETQ. Trimming left V 4 bases short and J 6 bases short, with 11 bases between. Written as DNA, the CDR3 is TGCGCCAGCAGCCCGGAAGCTGGCGAGCAGTACTTC. Protein product: CASSPEAGEQYF.

This chain joins TRBV5-1 and TRBJ1-1; D unclear. Germline CDR1 is SGHRS and CDR2 is YFSETQ. V was cut by 4 bases and J by 4 bases, with 23 bases left in between. The CDR3 is made up of 17 amino acids. Here the CDR3 DNA reads TGCGCCAGCAGCCCGGAAGATTTCATAGGACGAGGCACTGAAGCTTTCTTT. Its translation is CASSPEDFIGRGTEAFF.

The V and J genes are TRBV30 and TRBJ1-1; no firm D call. The CDR3 consists of 11 residues. With 8 bases removed from V and 5 bases from J, the gap between germline ends came to 12 bases. The germline CDR1 and CDR2 sequences are GTSNPN and SVGIG (reference sequence). The CDR3 here is CAGWETTEAFF. DNA for the CDR3: TGTGCCGGGTGGGAGACGACTGAAGCTTTCTTT.

The rearrangement uses TRBV19 and TRBJ2-6; 8 bases fit TRBD2. CDR1 is LNHDA and CDR2 is SQIVND in the germline V gene (reference sequence). V was clipped by 5 bases and J by 2 bases; unmatched bases: 14. The CDR3 consists of 19 residues. DNA for the CDR3: TGTGCCAGTAGTGAGCAAGGGGTAGCGGGAATCACTGGGGCCAACGTCCTGACTTTC. It codes for CASSEQGVAGITGANVLTF.

This rearrangement joins TRBV6-6 to TRBJ1-2; no clear D. Between the trimmed V and J ends, which lost 2 bases and 8 bases, there was a span of 15 bases. The CDR3 is 14 amino acids. CDR1 is MNHNY and CDR2 is SVGAGI in the germline V gene (reference sequence). In nucleotides, the CDR3 is TGTGCCAGCAGTTACACCGACGGCGGCGAGGGCTACACCTTC. Encoded protein: CASSYTDGGEGYTF.

This chain joins TRBV6-1 and TRBJ1-1; D remains unclear. The CDR3 runs 14 residues. CDR1 is MNHNS, CDR2 SASEGT, per germline. V shed 7 bases and J shed 3 bases, with 15 bases lying between them. CDR3 coding DNA: TGTGCCAGCACCCTCGGGGTGAGGGACACTGAAGCTTTCTTT. It codes for CASTLGVRDTEAFF.